The T cell receptor (beta chain) described here comes from a study of blood T cell repertoires in COVID-19. On the study more broadly: Researchers got acute and convalescent COVID-19 samples from the United States, Italy and Spain. Sources were T cells, B-cell-depleted T cells, or PBMCs; the material itself was cDNA or gDNA.

Assay: immunoSEQ multiplex PCR; the TCRdb copy retains only in-frame clones and omits some. The data hold 250,000 to 350,000 clones, with about nine tenths observed a single time. This clonotype originated in a young man with active or convalescent COVID-19. The sequenced sample consisted of peripheral blood.

The CDR3 DNA sequence: TGTGCCAGCAGCTACGCCACAGGGAAGGAGGCCGGGGAGCTGTTTTTT. Translating it yields CASSYATGKEAGELFF. The chain is built from TRBV13 and TRBJ2-2; D is perhaps TRBD1 (6 bases). CDR3 length: 16 amino acids. Trimming shortened V by 4 bases and J by 6 bases, and 18 bases separated the two germline ends. The germline gives CDR1 PRHDT, CDR2 FYEKMQ (reference sequence).